A single sample gave rise to the 2 T cell receptor beta chains below, sequenced in a study of shared clonotypes between healthy human individuals. Naive CD8 cells lacked CD45RO and underwent positive selection for CCR7, leaving out terminally differentiated effector memory CD45RA+ cells. Measured with immunoSEQ multiplex PCR; TCRdb has only the in-frame clones, and not every one. The sample consists of over 2,000,000 clones, 93% of them appearing once. The specimen was naive CD8+ T cells from PBMCs. Receptor source: a man between 18 and 35 years old in good health. Some clones in this sample may be carry-over from other donors' samples.

This chain joins TRBV11-2 and TRBJ1-1; D is possibly TRBD1 (6 bases). With 4 bases removed from V and 11 bases from J, the gap between germline ends came to 17 bases. Germline V lookup: CDR1 SGHAT, CDR2 FQNNGV. The CDR3 loop spans 13 amino acids. For the CDR3, the DNA is TGTGCCAGCAGCTCCGAATGGGCAGGGGTGGCTTTCTTT. This gives the protein CASSSEWAGVAFF.

This chain links TRBV9 with TRBJ2-3, with 9 bases that match TRBD2. The CDR3 covers 19 residues. CDR1 SGDLS and CDR2 YYNGEE come from the germline V gene. Trimming cost V 0 bases and J 0 bases; bases outside gene matches: 11. The CDR3 bases are TGTGCCAGCAGCGTAGGCGGTGCTAGCGGGATACCTAGCACAGATACGCAGTATTTT. It translates to CASSVGGASGIPSTDTQYF.